A single sample is the source of the 14 T cell receptor beta chains below, sequenced in a study of technical replicates of blood from a handful of donors. Some clones are missing from TCRdb's copy, which holds only in-frame ones; the method was immunoSEQ multiplex PCR. Found here are about 83,000 clones, 90% to 95% of them singletons; the top ten hold 0.25%. Sequenced input: T cells isolated from PBMCs. Receptors originate from a human donor in good health.

The chain couples TRBV5-6 to TRBJ1-1; D call uncertain. CDR1 and CDR2 from the germline V gene are SGHDT and YYEEEE. Trimming removed 0 bases from V and 1 base from J, with 10 bases in between. The CDR3 extends over 15 amino acids. CDR3 bases: TGTGCCAGCAGCTTGGCTCTCGCGGAGAACACTGAAGCTTTCTTT. This sequence encodes CASSLALAENTEAFF.

The chain recombines TRBV11-1 with TRBJ1-2; D may be TRBD1 (5 bases). The CDR3 spans 13 residues. V gave up 2 bases and J gave up 6 bases, with 10 bases separating them. In germline, CDR1 is SGHAT, CDR2 FQDESV (reference sequence). CDR3 loop: CASSLRSGNGYTF. The CDR3 region has the DNA TGTGCCAGCAGCTTACGTTCAGGGAATGGCTACACCTTC.

V gene TRBV10-2 combines with J gene TRBJ2-2; 9 bases line up with TRBD2. V lost 5 bases to trimming and J lost 2 bases; unmatched junction nucleotides: 9. CDR1 WSHSY and CDR2 SAAADI come from the germline V gene. This CDR3 region has 17 residues. The CDR3 DNA sequence: TGCGCCAGCAGTAAACCTAGACTAGCGGCTAACACCGGGGAGCTGTTTTTT. This codes for CASSKPRLAANTGELFF.

V gene TRBV4-1 combines with J gene TRBJ2-4, with 7 positions matching TRBD1. V lost 0 bases, J lost 7 bases, and 3 bases stayed unmatched. Germline V CDR1 and CDR2: MGHRA, YSYEKL. The CDR3 runs 14 residues. DNA for the CDR3: TGCGCCAGCAGCCAAGAAGGGGGCCATAACATTCAGTACTTC. Residues: CASSQEGGHNIQYF.

The chain couples TRBV19 to TRBJ2-3; D gene unclear. Trimming stripped 5 bases from V and 9 bases from J, with 12 bases between. In germline, CDR1 is LNHDA, CDR2 SQIVND (reference sequence). The CDR3 runs 12 residues. The CDR3 spells CASSLGPGTQYF. The CDR3 nucleotides are TGTGCCAGTAGTTTAGGACCCGGGACGCAGTATTTT.

The chain employs TRBV19 and TRBJ1-1, with 12 bases lining up with TRBD1. CDR3 length: 18 amino acids. The trim removed 6 bases at V and 2 bases at J, leaving 13 bases unmatched. Germline V lookup: CDR1 LNHDA, CDR2 SQIVND (reference sequence). CDR3 residues: CASRPGVGTGGVNTEAFF. In DNA form, the CDR3 reads TGTGCCAGTAGACCGGGGGTAGGGACAGGGGGCGTTAACACTGAAGCTTTCTTT.

This clone came up once. V is TRBV18 and J is TRBJ1-4; 7 bases are shared with TRBD1. From germline, CDR1 is KGHSH and CDR2 LQKENI. The CDR3 consists of 14 residues. V gave up 0 bases and J gave up 7 bases; unmatched junction bases: 2. The CDR3 loop is CASSPPGQPEKLFF. For the CDR3, the DNA is TGTGCCAGCTCACCACCGGGACAGCCTGAAAAACTGTTTTTT.

The chain couples TRBV18 to TRBJ2-7, with a weak D call TRBD1 (6 bases). The CDR3 totals 14 residues. The germline V and J ends were trimmed by 2 bases and 3 bases, with 11 bases remaining between them. CDR1 and CDR2 (germline): KGHSH, LQKENI. CDR3 sequence reads: CASSPEQGYYEQYF. The CDR3 region has the DNA TGTGCCAGCTCACCAGAACAGGGTTACTACGAGCAGTACTTC.

The gene calls are TRBV19 and TRBJ2-1, with 10 bases fitting TRBD2. Trimming cost V 2 bases and J 5 bases; bases outside gene matches: 3. There are 15 residues in the CDR3. CDR1 LNHDA and CDR2 SQIVND come from the germline V gene (reference sequence). CDR3 protein: CASSIQLAGNNEQFF. DNA of the CDR3: TGTGCCAGTAGTATACAACTAGCGGGGAACAATGAGCAGTTCTTC.

The V and J genes are TRBV7-3 and TRBJ1-2; 9 bases map to TRBD1. There are 15 residues in the CDR3. Trimming cost V 5 bases and J 0 bases; bases outside gene matches: 4. Germline lookup yields CDR1 SGHTA and CDR2 FQGTGA. The chain's CDR3 is CASSATGGPNYGYTF. The CDR3 bases are TGTGCCAGCAGCGCAACAGGGGGCCCTAACTATGGCTACACCTTC.

CDR3 DNA: TGCGCCAGCAGCCCCGGGGTGCGCGTTCAAGAGACCCAGTACTTC. This translates into CASSPGVRVQETQYF. The chain is built from TRBV5-1 and TRBJ2-5; a weak D match, TRBD2 (5 bases). This CDR3 is 15 amino acids long. CDR1 is SGHRS, CDR2 YFSETQ, per germline. Deletions cut 4 bases from V and 2 bases from J, with 15 bases between.

This clone is a singleton in its sample. The V gene is TRBV9, the J gene TRBJ1-2; 9 bases are a match to TRBD1. In germline, CDR1 is SGDLS, CDR2 YYNGEE. The ends lost 0 bases at V and 2 bases at J; junction bases unmatched: 2. This CDR3 has 15 amino acids. The CDR3 here is CASSVAGTGNYGYTF. The DNA of the CDR3 is TGTGCCAGCAGCGTAGCCGGGACAGGGAACTATGGCTACACCTTC.

In its sample, this clone was seen a few times. V usage is TRBV7-9 and J usage is TRBJ1-1; 7 bases align to TRBD1. CDR1 and CDR2 (germline): SEHNR, FQNEAQ (reference sequence). V lost 6 bases to trimming and J lost 1 base; unmatched junction nucleotides: 8. This CDR3 has 15 amino acids. The CDR3 loop is CASSDLDRSNTEAFF. CDR3 bases: TGTGCCAGCAGTGATCTGGACAGGTCGAACACTGAAGCTTTCTTT.

Points on this clone: The junction departs from the called germline gene at one end, perhaps through a read error. V and J are TRBV2 and TRBJ2-3; 7 bases map to TRBD2. Germline values: CDR1 SNHLY, CDR2 FYNNEI. The CDR3 covers 14 residues. CDR3 sequence reads: CTSREGFNTDTQYF. In DNA, the CDR3 is TGTACCAGCAGGGAGGGGTTTAACACAGATACGCAGTATTTT.